The 13 T cell receptor beta chains below come from one sample, sequenced in a study of cytomegalovirus exposure and HLA in healthy donors. Primers included in the PCR were 60 Vbeta and 13 Jbeta primers. Assay used: immunoSEQ multiplex PCR; TCRdb lists only in-frame clones, some missing. This sample yields fewer than 250,000 clones, of which over 60% are seen a single time; approximately 0.99% belongs to the top ten. Sequenced: PBMCs. These receptors originate from a woman in her thirties or forties in good health and CMV-seronegative.

The CDR3 region is CASSLVGQGITEAFF. The CDR3 DNA sequence: TGTGCCAGCAGCTTAGTTGGGCAGGGAATCACTGAAGCTTTCTTT. The chain uses TRBV7-2 and TRBJ1-1; D might be TRBD1 (5 bases). Germline values: CDR1 SGHTA, CDR2 FQGNSA. Trimming removed 1 base at V and 4 bases at J, with 13 bases between. CDR3 length equals 15 residues.

The chain carries TRBV2 and TRBJ1-2; D is undetermined. Germline V gene data show CDR1 as SNHLY and CDR2 as FYNNEI. The CDR3 covers 14 residues. V lost 0 bases and J 7 bases, leaving 12 bases between the germline ends. The chain's CDR3 is CASSEALRGSGYTF. In DNA form, the CDR3 reads TGTGCCAGCAGTGAAGCGCTTCGCGGCAGTGGCTACACCTTC.

This clone has just a few counts. This chain links TRBV6-5 with TRBJ2-1, with 13 bases lining up with TRBD2. J was trimmed by 8 bases and V by 6 bases; bases with no gene match: 7. Germline V lookup: CDR1 MNHEY, CDR2 SVGAGI. This CDR3 is built from 15 residues. CDR3 sequence: CASSAGLAGAYEQFF. The CDR3 DNA follows: TGTGCCAGCAGCGCCGGACTAGCGGGAGCCTATGAGCAGTTCTTC.

This rearrangement joins TRBV19 to TRBJ2-3; 13 bases are a match to TRBD2. Germline CDR1 reads LNHDA; CDR2 reads SQIVND (reference sequence). With V trimmed by 5 bases and J by 2 bases, 4 bases remained unmatched. This CDR3 contains 16 residues. The CDR3 DNA follows: TGTGCCAGTAGTGCGGGACTAGCGGGGTTCACAGATACGCAGTATTTT. As protein: CASSAGLAGFTDTQYF.

The rearrangement joins TRBV9 to TRBJ2-1; 11 nucleotides match TRBD1. With 5 bases clipped from V and 6 bases from J, the junction kept 10 bases outside the gene matches. Per germline, CDR1 SGDLS and CDR2 YYNGEE. The CDR3 extends over 16 amino acids. The CDR3 protein is CASSIRPGTGGNEQFF. Written as DNA, the CDR3 is TGTGCCAGCAGTATTCGACCCGGGACAGGGGGCAATGAGCAGTTCTTC.

This clone was observed a few times. V and J are TRBV6-1 and TRBJ1-5, with D uncertain. The CDR3 covers 15 residues. V lost 6 bases to trimming and J lost 0 bases, with 12 bases between them. Germline CDR1 reads MNHNS; CDR2 reads SASEGT. The CDR3 region has the DNA TGTGCCAGCAGGGTCAGTGATCATAGCAATCAGCCCCAGCATTTT. This translates into CASRVSDHSNQPQHF.

In its sample, this clone was seen a few times. V is TRBV4-2 and J is TRBJ1-4, with TRBD1 as a possible D gene (6 bases). The CDR3 covers 18 residues. Germline V gives CDR1 LGHNA, CDR2 YNFKEQ. Trimming took 1 base from V and 3 from J, leaving 18 bases between them. The CDR3 loop is CASSQASITGLPNEKLFF. CDR3 nucleotide sequence: TGTGCCAGCAGCCAAGCCTCAATTACAGGGCTTCCTAATGAAAAACTGTTTTTT.

The V call is TRBV9, the J call TRBJ1-2, with 7 positions matching TRBD1. J was trimmed by 8 bases and V by 4 bases; bases with no gene match: 14. This CDR3 spans 15 amino acids. Per the germline V gene, CDR1 is SGDLS and CDR2 is YYNGEE. The CDR3 here is CASSSRQGEGRGYTF. As DNA, the CDR3 is TGTGCCAGCAGCTCGAGACAGGGAGAAGGGCGAGGCTACACCTTC.

The chain uses TRBV27 and TRBJ2-7, with D possibly being TRBD1 (6 bases). V lost 6 bases, J lost 4 bases, and 16 bases lay in between. CDR3 size: 14 residues. CDR1 is MNHEY and CDR2 is SMNVEV in the germline V gene (reference sequence). Here the CDR3 reads CASSQQGLVYEQYF. The CDR3 DNA sequence: TGTGCCAGCAGCCAACAGGGATTAGTATACGAGCAGTACTTC.

This clone was observed a few times. V and J are TRBV7-8 and TRBJ2-7, with 10 bases fitting TRBD2. Germline V CDR1 and CDR2: SGHVS, FQNEAQ. This CDR3 spans 14 amino acids. V trimming: 1 base; J trimming: 7 bases; junction bases outside the gene matches: 4. The DNA of the CDR3 is TGTGCCAGCAGCTTAGTACTAGCGGGGAGTGAGCAGTACTTC. Its protein product is CASSLVLAGSEQYF.

The V gene is TRBV30, the J gene TRBJ2-2, with D perhaps matching TRBD1 (7 bases). This CDR3 comprises 13 residues. Trimming removed 5 bases from V and 7 bases from J, with 14 bases in between. CDR1 GTSNPN and CDR2 SVGIG come from the germline V gene (reference sequence). The CDR3 loop reads CAWYRGGHGELFF. DNA of the CDR3: TGTGCCTGGTACAGGGGAGGACACGGGGAGCTGTTTTTT. Variable domain in full (rest from reference TRBV30 and TRBJ2-2): SQTIHQWPATLVQPVGSPLSLECTVEGTSNPNLYWYRQAAGRGLQLLFYSVGIGQISSEVPQNLSASRPQDRQFILSSKKLLLSDSGFYLCAWYRGGHGELFFGEGSRLTVL.

This rearrangement joins TRBV4-1 to TRBJ2-7, with 8 bases matching TRBD2. CDR1 and CDR2 from the germline V gene are MGHRA and YSYEKL. The length of the CDR3 is 17 residues. The ends lost 0 bases at V and 1 base at J; junction bases unmatched: 8. The CDR3 spells CASSQEPGTSKSYEQYV. The CDR3 nucleotides read TGCGCCAGCAGCCAAGAACCTGGGACTAGTAAATCCTACGAGCAGTACGTC.

The chain is built from TRBV7-8 and TRBJ2-5, with 7 bases lining up with TRBD2. With V trimmed by 0 bases and J by 5 bases, 9 bases remained unmatched. Germline-derived CDR1 and CDR2 are SGHVS and FQNEAQ. This CDR3 is 16 amino acids long. The CDR3 sequence is CASSLAGGRTRETQYF. CDR3 DNA: TGTGCCAGCAGCTTAGCTGGCGGGAGAACCCGGGAGACCCAGTACTTC.